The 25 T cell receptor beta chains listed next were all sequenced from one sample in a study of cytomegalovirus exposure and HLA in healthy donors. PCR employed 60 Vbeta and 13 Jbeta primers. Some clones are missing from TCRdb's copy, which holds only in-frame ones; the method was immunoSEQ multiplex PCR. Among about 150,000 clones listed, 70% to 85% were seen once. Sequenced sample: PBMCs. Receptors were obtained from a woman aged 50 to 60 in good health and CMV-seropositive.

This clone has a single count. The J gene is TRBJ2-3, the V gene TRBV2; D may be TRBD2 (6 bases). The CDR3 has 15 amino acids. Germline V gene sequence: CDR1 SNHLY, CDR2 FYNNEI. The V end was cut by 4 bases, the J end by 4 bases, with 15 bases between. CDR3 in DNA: TGTGCCAGCAGTGCCACGGGGGAAGGAGCAGATACGCAGTATTTT. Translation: CASSATGEGADTQYF.

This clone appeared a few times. As DNA, the CDR3 is TGTGCCAGCAGCCAGGGAGGGGCTAACTATGGCTACACCTTC. This codes for CASSQGGANYGYTF. The genes are TRBV6-1 and TRBJ1-2, with D perhaps matching TRBD1 (5 bases). The germline V gene has CDR1 MNHNS and CDR2 SASEGT. The CDR3 is 14 amino acids. Trimming stripped 6 bases from V and 0 bases from J, with 11 bases between.

The CDR3 loop is CASSLETGGNTDTQYF. CDR3 nucleotides: TGTGCCAGCAGCTTAGAGACAGGGGGGAACACAGATACGCAGTATTTT. The chain joins TRBV11-1 to TRBJ2-3, with TRBD1 matching over 9 bases. The CDR3 covers 16 residues. V was pared by 1 base and J by 2 bases, with 4 bases of the junction left unmatched. Germline lookup yields CDR1 SGHAT and CDR2 FQDESV (reference sequence).

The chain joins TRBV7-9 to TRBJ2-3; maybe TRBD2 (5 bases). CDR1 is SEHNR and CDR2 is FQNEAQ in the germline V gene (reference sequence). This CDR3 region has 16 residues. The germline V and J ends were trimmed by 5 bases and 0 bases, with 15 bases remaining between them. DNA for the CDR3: TGTGCCAGCAGCCCGAAATCCAGGACTAGCACAGATACGCAGTATTTT. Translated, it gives CASSPKSRTSTDTQYF.

The CDR3 loop is CASSVDSGRLEQYF. The CDR3 DNA reads TGTGCCAGCAGCGTAGACAGCGGGAGGCTCGAGCAGTACTTC. The rearrangement joins TRBV9 to TRBJ2-7, with TRBD2 identical over 9 bases. Germline V gene lookup returns CDR1 SGDLS and CDR2 YYNGEE. V shed 0 bases and J 6 bases; nucleotides not matched to a gene: 4. CDR3 length: 14 amino acids.

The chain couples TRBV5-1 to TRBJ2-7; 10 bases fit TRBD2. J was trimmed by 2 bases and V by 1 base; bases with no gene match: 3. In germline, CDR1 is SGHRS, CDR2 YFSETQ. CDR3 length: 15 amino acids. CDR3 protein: CASSLRAGGPYEQYF. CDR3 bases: TGCGCCAGCAGCTTGAGAGCGGGGGGGCCCTACGAGCAGTACTTC.

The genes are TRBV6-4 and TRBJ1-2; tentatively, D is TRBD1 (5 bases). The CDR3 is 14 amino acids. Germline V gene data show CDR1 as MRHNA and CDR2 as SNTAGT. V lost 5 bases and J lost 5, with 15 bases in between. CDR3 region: CASSPQAGMYGYTF. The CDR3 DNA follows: TGTGCCAGCAGTCCCCAGGCAGGGATGTATGGCTACACCTTC.

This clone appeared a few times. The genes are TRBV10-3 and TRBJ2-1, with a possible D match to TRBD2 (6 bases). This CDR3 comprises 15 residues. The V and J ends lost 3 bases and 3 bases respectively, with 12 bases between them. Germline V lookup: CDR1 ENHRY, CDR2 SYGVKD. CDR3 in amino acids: CAISDGRTYYNEQFF. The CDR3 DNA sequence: TGTGCCATCAGTGACGGGAGAACTTACTACAATGAGCAGTTCTTC.

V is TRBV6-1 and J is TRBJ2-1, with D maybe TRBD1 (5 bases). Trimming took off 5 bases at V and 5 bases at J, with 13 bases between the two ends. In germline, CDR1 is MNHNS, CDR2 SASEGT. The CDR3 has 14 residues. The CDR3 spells CASSSEGANNEQFF. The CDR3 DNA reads TGTGCCAGCAGTTCCGAAGGGGCGAACAATGAGCAGTTCTTC.

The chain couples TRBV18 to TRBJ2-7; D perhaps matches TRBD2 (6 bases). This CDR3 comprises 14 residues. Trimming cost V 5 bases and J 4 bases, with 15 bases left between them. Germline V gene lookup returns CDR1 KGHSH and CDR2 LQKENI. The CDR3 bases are TGTGCCAGCTCAGCCCAGGAGGGGAGTTACGAGCAGTACTTC. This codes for CASSAQEGSYEQYF. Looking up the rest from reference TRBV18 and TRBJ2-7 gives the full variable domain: NAGVMQNPRHLVRRRGQEARLRCSPMKGHSHVYWYRQLPEEGLKFMVYLQKENIIDESGMPKERFSAEFPKEGPSILRIQQVVRGDSAAYFCASSAQEGSYEQYFGPGTRLTVT.

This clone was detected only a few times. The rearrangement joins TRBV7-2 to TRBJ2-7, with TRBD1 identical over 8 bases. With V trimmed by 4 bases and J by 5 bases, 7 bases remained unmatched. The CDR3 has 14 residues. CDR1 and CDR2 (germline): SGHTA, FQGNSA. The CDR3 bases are TGTGCCAGCAGCTCCGGACAGGGAATCCACGAGCAGTACTTC. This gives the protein CASSSGQGIHEQYF. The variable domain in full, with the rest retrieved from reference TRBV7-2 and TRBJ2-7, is GAGVSQSPSNKVTEKGKDVELRCDPISGHTALYWYRQSLGQGLEFLIYFQGNSAPDKSGLPSDRFSAERTGGSVSTLTIQRTQQEDSAVYLCASSSGQGIHEQYFGPGTRLTVT.

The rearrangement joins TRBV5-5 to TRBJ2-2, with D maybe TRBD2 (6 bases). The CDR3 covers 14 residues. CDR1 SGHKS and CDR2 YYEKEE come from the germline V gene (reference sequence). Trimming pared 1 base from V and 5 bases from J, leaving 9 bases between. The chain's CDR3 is CASSLTSGTGELFF. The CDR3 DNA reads TGTGCCAGCAGCTTGACAAGCGGGACCGGGGAGCTGTTTTTT.

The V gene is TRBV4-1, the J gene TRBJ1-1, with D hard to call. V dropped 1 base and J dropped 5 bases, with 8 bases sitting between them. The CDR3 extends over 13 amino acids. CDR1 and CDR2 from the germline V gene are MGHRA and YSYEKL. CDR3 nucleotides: TGCGCCAGCAGCCAAGGCGATTGGACTGAAGCTTTCTTT. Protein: CASSQGDWTEAFF.

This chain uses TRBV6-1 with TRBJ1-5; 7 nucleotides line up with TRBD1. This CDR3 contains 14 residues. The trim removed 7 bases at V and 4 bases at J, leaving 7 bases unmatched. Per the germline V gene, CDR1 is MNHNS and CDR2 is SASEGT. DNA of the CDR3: TGTGCCAGCACCCTGGGACAGAATAATCAGCCCCAGCATTTT. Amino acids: CASTLGQNNQPQHF.

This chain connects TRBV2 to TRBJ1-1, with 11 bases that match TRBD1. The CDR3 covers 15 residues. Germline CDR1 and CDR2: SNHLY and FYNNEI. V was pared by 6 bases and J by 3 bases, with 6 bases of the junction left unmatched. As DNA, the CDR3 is TGTGCCAGCAGGTCCCCGGGACAGGGGGACACTGAAGCTTTCTTT. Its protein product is CASRSPGQGDTEAFF.

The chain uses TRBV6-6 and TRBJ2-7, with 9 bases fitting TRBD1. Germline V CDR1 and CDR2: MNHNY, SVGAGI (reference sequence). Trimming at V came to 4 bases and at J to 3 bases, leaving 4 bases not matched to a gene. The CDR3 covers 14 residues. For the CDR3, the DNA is TGTGCCAGCAGTTCGCCGGGACAGGGCTACGAGCAGTACTTC. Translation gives CASSSPGQGYEQYF.

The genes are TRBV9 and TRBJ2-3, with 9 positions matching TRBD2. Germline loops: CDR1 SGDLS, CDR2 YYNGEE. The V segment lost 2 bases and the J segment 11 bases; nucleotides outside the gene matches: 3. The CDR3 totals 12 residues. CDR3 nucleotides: TGTGCCAGCAGCGTTTTAGCGGGGGAGCAGTATTTT. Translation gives CASSVLAGEQYF.

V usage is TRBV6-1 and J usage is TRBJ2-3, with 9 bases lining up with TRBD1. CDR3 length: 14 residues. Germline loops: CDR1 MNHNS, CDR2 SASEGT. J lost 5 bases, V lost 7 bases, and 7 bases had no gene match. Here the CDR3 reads CASNTQGARDTQYF. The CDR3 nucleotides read TGTGCCAGCAACACACAGGGGGCGAGAGATACGCAGTATTTT.

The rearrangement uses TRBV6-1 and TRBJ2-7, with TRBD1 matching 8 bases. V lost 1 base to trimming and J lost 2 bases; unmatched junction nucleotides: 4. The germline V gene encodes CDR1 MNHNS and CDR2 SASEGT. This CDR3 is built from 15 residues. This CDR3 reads CASSEVGQGPYEQYF. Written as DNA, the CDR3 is TGTGCCAGCAGTGAAGTAGGACAGGGCCCCTACGAGCAGTACTTC.

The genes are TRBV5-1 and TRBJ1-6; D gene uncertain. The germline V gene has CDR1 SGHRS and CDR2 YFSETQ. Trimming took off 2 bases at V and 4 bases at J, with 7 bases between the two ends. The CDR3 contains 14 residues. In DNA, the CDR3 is TGCGCCAGCAGCTTTACCAGTTATAATTCACCCCTCCACTTT. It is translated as CASSFTSYNSPLHF.

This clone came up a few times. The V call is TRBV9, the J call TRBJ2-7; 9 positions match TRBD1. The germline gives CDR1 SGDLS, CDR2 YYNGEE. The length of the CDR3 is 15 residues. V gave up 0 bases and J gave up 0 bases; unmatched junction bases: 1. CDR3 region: CASSVGDRASYEQYF. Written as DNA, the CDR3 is TGTGCCAGCAGCGTAGGGGACAGGGCCTCCTACGAGCAGTACTTC.

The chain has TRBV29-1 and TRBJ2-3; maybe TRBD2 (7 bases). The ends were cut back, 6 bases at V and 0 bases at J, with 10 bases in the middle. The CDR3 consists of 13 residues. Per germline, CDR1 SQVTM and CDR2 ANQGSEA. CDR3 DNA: TGCAGCGTGGGGGGGCACAGCACAGATACGCAGTATTTT. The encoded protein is CSVGGHSTDTQYF.

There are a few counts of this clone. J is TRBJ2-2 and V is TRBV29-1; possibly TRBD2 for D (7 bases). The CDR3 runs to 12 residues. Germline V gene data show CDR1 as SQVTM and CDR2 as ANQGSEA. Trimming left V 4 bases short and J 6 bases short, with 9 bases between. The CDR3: CSVGGGPGELFF. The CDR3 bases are TGCAGCGTTGGGGGGGGGCCCGGGGAGCTGTTTTTT.

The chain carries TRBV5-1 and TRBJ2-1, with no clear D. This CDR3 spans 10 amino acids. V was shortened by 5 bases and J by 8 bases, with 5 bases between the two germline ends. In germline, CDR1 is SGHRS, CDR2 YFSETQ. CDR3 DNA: TGCGCCAGCAGGAGCGATGAGCAGTTCTTC. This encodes CASRSDEQFF. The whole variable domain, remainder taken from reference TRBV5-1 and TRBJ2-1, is KAGVTQTPRYLIKTRGQQVTLSCSPISGHRSVSWYQQTPGQGLQFLFEYFSETQRNKGNFPGRFSGRQFSNSRSEMNVSTLELGDSALYLCASRSDEQFFGPGTRLTVL.

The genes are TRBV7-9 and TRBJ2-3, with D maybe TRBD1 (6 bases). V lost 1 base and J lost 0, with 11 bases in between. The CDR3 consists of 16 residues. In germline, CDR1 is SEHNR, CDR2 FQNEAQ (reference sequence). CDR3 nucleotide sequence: TGTGCCAGCAGCTTAGGGACAGTTACTAGCACAGATACGCAGTATTTT. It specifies CASSLGTVTSTDTQYF.